The 27 T cell receptor beta chains reported below all come from one sample, sequenced in a study of blood T cell repertoires in COVID-19. The method was immunoSEQ multiplex PCR; TCRdb's version includes in-frame clones alone and lacks a portion of them. The table has approximately 70,000 clones, approximately 90% seen once. Sequenced sample: peripheral blood. The origin of the receptors is a woman aged 45-65 years with COVID-19, enrolled during active disease.

The rearrangement links TRBV6-4 to TRBJ1-2, with 9 nucleotides matching TRBD1. The J segment lost 13 bases and the V segment lost 3 bases, leaving 12 bases of the junction unmatched. Germline V CDR1 and CDR2: MRHNA, SNTAGT. CDR3 length: 14 residues. Here the CDR3 reads CASSEQGASGLFTF. In nucleotides, the CDR3 is TGTGCCAGCAGTGAACAGGGGGCCTCGGGGCTCTTCACCTTC.

The gene calls are TRBV6-1 and TRBJ2-5; 8 nucleotides line up with TRBD2. Germline CDR1 and CDR2: MNHNS and SASEGT. V dropped 1 base and J dropped 5; count of bases not matched to a gene: 9. The CDR3 is made up of 16 amino acids. In DNA, the CDR3 is TGTGCCAGCAGTGAAGTCATCGGGAGGGCCGGGGAGACCCAGTACTTC. Translated, it gives CASSEVIGRAGETQYF.

The chain combines TRBV2 with TRBJ2-7; 7 bases line up with TRBD1. V was clipped by 4 bases and J by 1 base; unmatched bases: 4. The CDR3 has 14 amino acids. Per the germline V gene, CDR1 is SNHLY and CDR2 is FYNNEI. In nucleotides, the CDR3 is TGTGCCAGCAGTGGACAGGGCAGGTCCTACGAGCAGTACTTC. Translated: CASSGQGRSYEQYF.

This chain joins TRBV10-3 and TRBJ2-6, with 8 positions matching TRBD1. Germline V CDR1 and CDR2: ENHRY, SYGVKD. This CDR3 contains 15 residues. Unmatched junction bases numbered 2, after V lost 6 bases and J lost 1 base. CDR3 DNA sequence: TGTGCCATCAGCGGGACAGGTTCTGGGGCCAACGTCCTGACTTTC. As protein: CAISGTGSGANVLTF.

The J gene is TRBJ2-4, the V gene TRBV27, with a tentative D call TRBD2 (5 bases). CDR1 and CDR2 from the germline V gene are MNHEY and SMNVEV (reference sequence). Trimming cost V 5 bases and J 2 bases, with 16 bases left between them. The CDR3 extends over 16 amino acids. CDR3 region: CASSPPEGLTKNIQYF. The CDR3 DNA follows: TGTGCCAGCAGTCCCCCCGAGGGTCTCACCAAAAACATTCAGTACTTC.

The chain recombines TRBV28 with TRBJ1-2; D might be TRBD1 (5 bases). V was pared by 6 bases and J by 8 bases, with 13 bases between. The CDR3 spans 12 residues. Germline CDR1 and CDR2: MDHEN and SYDVKM. The CDR3 here is CASSRPGNGYTF. In nucleotides, the CDR3 is TGTGCCAGCAGCCGCCCAGGGAACGGCTACACCTTC.

J is TRBJ2-5 and V is TRBV7-8, with D uncertain. Germline V gives CDR1 SGHVS, CDR2 FQNEAQ. Deletions cut 0 bases from V and 2 bases from J, with 7 bases between. This CDR3 has 14 residues. CDR3 amino acids: CASSLAPGQETQYF. CDR3 in DNA: TGTGCCAGCAGCTTAGCTCCGGGTCAAGAGACCCAGTACTTC.

This sequence joins TRBV29-1 and TRBJ1-1; 10 nucleotides match TRBD1. Germline CDR1 reads SQVTM; CDR2 reads ANQGSEA. The CDR3 has 14 amino acids. With 7 bases clipped from V and 2 bases from J, the junction kept 7 bases outside the gene matches. In DNA form, the CDR3 reads TGCAGCGCGGGACAGGGGAGTAGAAACACTGAAGCTTTCTTT. Translating it yields CSAGQGSRNTEAFF.

CDR3 coding DNA: TGTGCCAGCAGTCGAGCGGGAGGGATTGGTGGCGATGAGCAGTTCTTC. It is translated as CASSRAGGIGGDEQFF. The chain recombines TRBV6-6 with TRBJ2-1, with 10 bases that match TRBD2. The CDR3 extends over 16 amino acids. J gave up 8 bases and V 5 bases, and 12 bases lay outside the gene matches. In germline, CDR1 is MNHNY, CDR2 SVGAGI (reference sequence).

The chain employs TRBV3-1 (or the pseudogene TRBV3-2) and TRBJ2-1, with D possibly matching TRBD2 (5 bases). The CDR3 totals 15 residues. Per germline, CDR1 LGHDT and CDR2 YNNKEL (reference sequence). The V gene lost 8 bases and the J gene lost 1 base, with 15 bases spanning the gap. This CDR3 reads CASSHGVNSYNEQFF. The CDR3, as DNA: TGTGCCAGCTCTCACGGGGTTAATTCCTACAATGAGCAGTTCTTC.

The chain is built from TRBV24-1 and TRBJ1-1; unclear D gene. CDR1 is KGHDR and CDR2 is SFDVKD in the germline V gene. Deletions cut 9 bases from V and 5 bases from J, with 9 bases between. CDR3 length: 11 amino acids. The CDR3 coding sequence is TGTGCCACCCGGGAGGGTACTGAAGCTTTCTTT. This gives the protein CATREGTEAFF.

The rearrangement links TRBV27 to TRBJ1-3, with D perhaps matching TRBD1 (6 bases). The V end lost 2 bases, the J end lost 4 bases, and 12 bases lay between the germline ends. The length of the CDR3 is 15 residues. CDR1 is MNHEY, CDR2 SMNVEV, per germline (reference sequence). CDR3 in DNA: TGTGCCAGCAGTTTACGGGGGGCGTTAGGAAACACCATATATTTT. This sequence encodes CASSLRGALGNTIYF.

This sequence joins TRBV3-1 (or the pseudogene TRBV3-2) and TRBJ2-5; 10 bases line up with TRBD2. V dropped 4 bases and J dropped 9; count of bases not matched to a gene: 2. In germline, CDR1 is LGHDT, CDR2 YNNKEL (reference sequence). The CDR3 has 12 amino acids. CDR3 bases: TGTGCCAGCAGCCTAGCGGGAGGCCCCCAGTACTTC. The encoded protein is CASSLAGGPQYF.

The chain joins TRBV9 to TRBJ1-4, with a tentative D call TRBD1 (6 bases). The CDR3 spans 16 residues. CDR1 and CDR2 from the germline V gene are SGDLS and YYNGEE. V was shortened by 1 base and J by 6 bases, with 16 bases between the two germline ends. In DNA, the CDR3 is TGTGCCAGCAGCGTATCCCCAGCAGGGGCGTATGAAAAACTGTTTTTT. Its protein product is CASSVSPAGAYEKLFF.

This clone has only one observation. This chain uses TRBV5-1 with TRBJ2-3, with 10 bases that match TRBD2. The CDR3 extends over 18 amino acids. CDR1 and CDR2 (germline): SGHRS, YFSETQ. V shed 0 bases, J shed 0 bases, and the junction held 7 bases outside the gene matches. CDR3 in amino acids: CASSLVLAGAWSTDTQYF. DNA for the CDR3: TGCGCCAGCAGCTTGGTTCTAGCGGGAGCGTGGAGCACAGATACGCAGTATTTT.

CDR3 amino acids: CAINDRGLDEQYF. For the CDR3, the DNA is TGTGCCATCAACGACAGGGGCCTAGACGAGCAGTACTTC. The V and J genes are TRBV10-3 and TRBJ2-7, with TRBD1 matching over 8 bases. Germline CDR1 and CDR2: ENHRY and SYGVKD. V was pared by 7 bases and J by 5 bases, with 7 bases of the junction left unmatched. The CDR3 sequence is 13 residues long.

The chain is built from TRBV5-1 and TRBJ2-4; a weak D match, TRBD1 (5 bases). Trimming pared 1 base from V and 6 bases from J, leaving 14 bases between. This CDR3 comprises 15 residues. Germline CDR1 SGHRS, CDR2 YFSETQ. This CDR3 is CASSLSSGYGNIQYF. The CDR3 bases are TGCGCCAGCAGCTTGAGTTCAGGGTATGGAAACATTCAGTACTTC.

V and J are TRBV28 and TRBJ1-3; the match to TRBD1 covers 7 bases. Trimming took 4 bases from V and 3 from J; bases not matched to a gene: 15. This CDR3 has 18 amino acids. CDR1 MDHEN and CDR2 SYDVKM come from the germline V gene. CDR3 bases: TGTGCCAGCAGTTCCCCCGCTCTTAGGGGGCCGCTTGGAAACACCATATATTTT. It encodes CASSSPALRGPLGNTIYF.

The rearrangement uses TRBV6-2 or TRBV6-3 and TRBJ2-7, with 8 bases aligning to TRBD1. The CDR3 consists of 15 residues. With 5 bases clipped from V and 7 bases from J, the junction kept 13 bases outside the gene matches. Germline assignment: CDR1 MNHEY and CDR2 SVGEGT. The CDR3 nucleotides read TGTGCCAGCAGTAACCCGGGACAGGCCCTATTGGAGCAGTACTTC. Amino acids: CASSNPGQALLEQYF.

This chain uses TRBV2 with TRBJ2-2; 12 bases map to TRBD2. CDR1 is SNHLY and CDR2 is FYNNEI in the germline V gene. This CDR3 spans 16 amino acids. V dropped 10 bases and J dropped 3; count of bases not matched to a gene: 9. The CDR3 loop reads CATRASGRGYTGELFF. The CDR3 DNA is TGTGCCACTAGGGCTAGCGGGAGGGGGTACACCGGGGAGCTGTTTTTT.

The gene calls are TRBV10-3 and TRBJ1-1; maybe TRBD1 (5 bases). The CDR3 loop spans 14 amino acids. The germline V gene encodes CDR1 ENHRY and CDR2 SYGVKD. The germline V and J ends were trimmed by 6 bases and 5 bases, with 16 bases remaining between them. In nucleotides, the CDR3 is TGTGCCATCAGGATTCTAGAAGGGGCAACTGAAGCTTTCTTT. It yields the protein CAIRILEGATEAFF.

This chain links TRBV7-3 with TRBJ2-1, with D perhaps TRBD2 (6 bases). Germline CDR1 SGHTA, CDR2 FQGTGA. Trimming shortened V by 2 bases and J by 2 bases, and 13 bases separated the two germline ends. The CDR3 has 16 amino acids. CDR3 bases: TGTGCCAGCAGCTTAGCGGGAACGGGGGCCTACAATGAGCAGTTCTTC. It specifies CASSLAGTGAYNEQFF. Full variable domain (rest looked up from reference TRBV7-3 and TRBJ2-1): GAGVSQTPSNKVTEKGKYVELRCDPISGHTALYWYRQSLGQGPEFLIYFQGTGAADDSGLPNDRFFAVRPEGSVSTLKIQRTERGDSAVYLCASSLAGTGAYNEQFFGPGTRLTVL.

The genes are TRBV2 and TRBJ2-7; 9 bases line up with TRBD2. V gave up 7 bases and J gave up 9 bases; unmatched junction bases: 10. The germline V gene encodes CDR1 SNHLY and CDR2 FYNNEI. This CDR3 region has 13 residues. The CDR3 spells CASTGVSGSRQYF. The CDR3 region has the DNA TGTGCCAGCACCGGGGTTAGCGGGAGTCGGCAGTACTTC.

The V call is TRBV6-1, the J call TRBJ1-2; D gene ambiguous. This CDR3 has 14 residues. With 2 bases removed from V and 0 bases from J, the gap between germline ends came to 7 bases. CDR1 and CDR2 (germline): MNHNS, SASEGT. The CDR3 loop reads CASSERTTNYGYTF. The CDR3 DNA reads as TGTGCCAGCAGTGAACGGACTACTAACTATGGCTACACCTTC.

In the case of this clone: Sequence at one end of the junction differs from germline and may be a read error. This chain uses TRBV5-1 with TRBJ2-2; TRBD2 aligns across 12 bases. The CDR3 length is 15 residues. CDR1 and CDR2 (germline): SGHRS, YFSETQ. The CDR3 reads CASSRTSGNAGELFF. CDR3 sequence (DNA): TGCGCCAGCAGCCGGACTAGCGGGAACGCCGGGGAGCTGTTTTTT.

The rearrangement links TRBV4-1 to TRBJ2-5; 11 bases fit TRBD2. The CDR3 length is 17 residues. The V gene's germline CDR1 is MGHRA and CDR2 YSYEKL. After removal of 0 bases from V and 7 bases from J, the junction contained 10 bases not matched to a gene. CDR3 sequence reads: CASSQEAPTSGARTQYF. For the CDR3, the DNA is TGCGCCAGCAGCCAAGAAGCGCCGACTAGCGGGGCCCGGACCCAGTACTTC.

V usage is TRBV5-4 and J usage is TRBJ1-6, with a weak D call TRBD1 (6 bases). The V and J ends lost 4 bases and 9 bases respectively, with 14 bases between them. The germline CDR1 and CDR2 sequences are SGHNT and YYREEE (reference sequence). The CDR3 loop spans 14 amino acids. CDR3: CASSLKGGGSPLHF. DNA for the CDR3: TGTGCCAGCAGCCTAAAGGGGGGGGGTTCACCCCTCCACTTT.